A selection of T cell receptor beta chains follows, all from one sample in a study of T cells in localized non-small cell lung cancer. TCRdb's copy holds only in-frame clones and misses some; the assay was immunoSEQ multiplex PCR. The table includes about 25,000 clones, roughly 92% detected once. This sample comprised peripheral blood, obtained before any cancer treatment. The receptors were gathered from a woman aged 40-69 years with stage I lung adenocarcinoma. The CDR3 runs from the conserved cysteine through the conserved F or W. A D gene is named only where the DNA matches it firmly. Rows give clone size only sometimes, using once, few, many, or a class for an expanded clone.

CDR3aa: CASSNRAGFTNEKLFF
CDR3nt: TGTGCCAGCAGCAATAGGGCCGGGTTTACTAATGAAAAACTGTTTTTT
abundance: .
j_gene: TRBJ1-4
v_gene: TRBV21-1
d_gene: .

CDR3aa: CASSVSAGGQRETQYF
CDR3nt: TGTGCCAGCAGCGTATCCGCAGGCGGCCAAAGGGAGACCCAGTACTTC
abundance: .
j_gene: TRBJ2-5
v_gene: TRBV9
d_gene: .

CDR3aa: CASSFGRVVSGANVLTF
CDR3nt: TGTGCCAGCAGCTTTGGCAGGGTGGTTTCTGGGGCCAACGTCCTGACTTTC
abundance: .
j_gene: TRBJ2-6
v_gene: TRBV5-8
d_gene: .

CDR3aa: CASSTSTGSNQPQHF
CDR3nt: TGTGCCAGCAGCACGTCGACAGGCAGCAATCAGCCCCAGCATTTT
abundance: few
j_gene: TRBJ1-5
v_gene: TRBV7-9
d_gene: .

CDR3aa: CASSLAAGVYEQYF
CDR3nt: TGTGCCAGCAGCTTAGCGGCGGGAGTTTACGAGCAGTACTTC
abundance: once
j_gene: TRBJ2-7
v_gene: TRBV7-9
d_gene: TRBD2

CDR3aa: CASSLVVNYGYTF
CDR3nt: TGTGCCAGCAGTTTAGTGGTTAACTATGGCTACACCTTC
abundance: .
j_gene: TRBJ1-2
v_gene: TRBV28
d_gene: .

CDR3aa: CASSMTSGAYNEQFF
CDR3nt: TGTGCCAGTAGTATGACTAGCGGGGCCTACAATGAGCAGTTCTTC
abundance: .
j_gene: TRBJ2-1
v_gene: TRBV19
d_gene: TRBD2

CDR3aa: CASREKDRDGTEAFF
CDR3nt: TGTGCCAGCAGGGAAAAGGACAGGGATGGTACTGAAGCTTTCTTT
abundance: .
j_gene: TRBJ1-1
v_gene: TRBV2
d_gene: TRBD1

CDR3aa: CASTRATSGPMAQYF
CDR3nt: TGTGCCAGCACCAGGGCGACTAGCGGTCCCATGGCCCAGTACTTC
abundance: .
j_gene: TRBJ2-5
v_gene: TRBV6-1
d_gene: TRBD2

CDR3aa: CASSVRPLAFATDTQYF
CDR3nt: TGTGCCAGCAGTGTCCGACCCCTAGCTTTTGCCACAGATACGCAGTATTTT
abundance: .
j_gene: TRBJ2-3
v_gene: TRBV6-1
d_gene: .